These 25 T cell receptor beta chains share one sample of origin, sequenced in a study of control samples from healthy donors and cancer patients. The table came from immunoSEQ multiplex PCR; TCRdb's copy has only in-frame clones and leaves some out. The sample yields roughly 160,000 clones, over 90% seen once. Sequencing input: blood. These receptors were collected from a woman aged 30 to 39 in good health.

This rearrangement joins TRBV6-6 to TRBJ1-2; 7 bases agree with TRBD1. Germline lookup yields CDR1 MNHNY and CDR2 SVGAGI (reference sequence). This CDR3 comprises 14 residues. J lost 2 bases, V lost 4 bases, and 4 bases had no gene match. The DNA for the CDR3 is TGTGCCAGCAGTTCGAAACAGGGGAACTATGGCTACACCTTC. As protein: CASSSKQGNYGYTF.

This chain uses TRBV2 with TRBJ2-4, with 8 bases lining up with TRBD1. Germline CDR1 SNHLY, CDR2 FYNNEI. CDR3 length: 14 residues. V was clipped by 6 bases and J by 3 bases; unmatched bases: 4. DNA for the CDR3: TGTGCCAGCAGCGTAGACAGGGGCAAAAACATTCAGTACTTC. Its protein product is CASSVDRGKNIQYF.

The J gene is TRBJ2-2, the V gene TRBV7-9, with TRBD1 matching over 7 bases. Germline CDR1 reads SEHNR; CDR2 reads FQNEAQ (reference sequence). V was pared by 5 bases and J by 6 bases, with 6 bases of the junction left unmatched. The length of the CDR3 is 14 residues. The CDR3 bases are TGTGCCAGCAGCCCTGACAGGGTGGCCGGGGAGCTGTTTTTT. Amino acid sequence: CASSPDRVAGELFF.

The chain employs TRBV24-1 and TRBJ2-1; D may match TRBD1 or TRBD2 (5 bases each). Germline-derived CDR1 and CDR2 are KGHDR and SFDVKD. The CDR3 has 14 amino acids. The germline V and J ends were trimmed by 10 bases and 0 bases, with 12 bases remaining between them. CDR3 nucleotides: TGTGCCACTAGGGACCCCGGCTCCTACAATGAGCAGTTCTTC. Encoded protein: CATRDPGSYNEQFF.

CDR3 sequence reads: CSGEHGTGPGNTIYF. In DNA form, the CDR3 reads TGCAGCGGTGAGCATGGGACAGGGCCTGGAAACACCATATATTTT. The chain employs TRBV29-1 and TRBJ1-3; TRBD1 matches 9 bases. The CDR3 contains 15 residues. V dropped 7 bases and J dropped 2; count of bases not matched to a gene: 9. The germline V gene has CDR1 SQVTM and CDR2 ANQGSEA.

V and J are TRBV7-9 and TRBJ2-3; tentative D call: TRBD2 (6 bases). CDR1 and CDR2 (germline): SEHNR, FQNEAQ (reference sequence). Between the trimmed V and J ends, which lost 6 bases and 9 bases, there was a span of 7 bases. The CDR3 sequence is 10 residues long. CDR3: CASREGTQYF. CDR3 nucleotides: TGTGCCAGCAGGGAGGGCACGCAGTATTTT. Filled out from reference TRBV7-9 and TRBJ2-3, the complete variable domain reads DTGVSQNPRHKITKRGQNVTFRCDPISEHNRLYWYRQTLGQGPEFLTYFQNEAQLEKSRLLSDRFSAERPKGSFSTLEIQRTEQGDSAMYLCASREGTQYFGPGTRLTVL.

This chain joins TRBV5-4 and TRBJ1-6; weak D call: TRBD1 (6 bases). The V end lost 4 bases, the J end lost 8 bases, and 19 bases lay between the germline ends. This CDR3 contains 16 residues. The V gene's germline CDR1 is SGHNT and CDR2 YYREEE (reference sequence). In DNA form, the CDR3 reads TGTGCCAGCAGCCAGCAAATTGGGGGGGCTGATTCACCCCTCCACTTT. It encodes CASSQQIGGADSPLHF. Using reference TRBV5-4 and TRBJ1-6 for the parts outside the CDR3, the full variable domain is ETGVTQSPTHLIKTRGQQVTLRCSSQSGHNTVSWYQQALGQGPQFIFQYYREEENGRGNFPPRFSGLQFPNYSSELNVNALELDDSALYLCASSQQIGGADSPLHFGNGTRLTVT.

J is TRBJ1-1 and V is TRBV3-1 (or the pseudogene TRBV3-2); the D is unclear. The V gene's germline CDR1 is LGHDT and CDR2 YNNKEL (reference sequence). This CDR3 has 14 residues. The V end was cut by 2 bases, the J end by 5 bases, with 12 bases between. CDR3 coding DNA: TGTGCCAGCAGCCAACCCGGACGGGAGACTGAAGCTTTCTTT. Translating gives CASSQPGRETEAFF.

V and J are TRBV7-9 and TRBJ1-2; tentative D call: TRBD1 (6 bases). Germline V gene lookup returns CDR1 SEHNR and CDR2 FQNEAQ (reference sequence). Trimming shortened V by 1 base and J by 4 bases, and 10 bases separated the two germline ends. The CDR3 runs 14 residues. The CDR3 DNA is TGTGCCAGCAGCTTAGGGGACACCGGCTATGGCTACACCTTC. Translating it yields CASSLGDTGYGYTF.

This chain uses TRBV28 with TRBJ2-3; 7 bases are a match to TRBD1. Trimming at V came to 5 bases and at J to 6 bases, leaving 11 bases not matched to a gene. Germline V gives CDR1 MDHEN, CDR2 SYDVKM. The CDR3 contains 15 residues. CDR3 in amino acids: CASSRAAQGVDTQYF. CDR3 nucleotide sequence: TGTGCCAGCAGTCGTGCGGCGCAGGGGGTGGATACGCAGTATTTT.

The rearrangement links TRBV7-9 to TRBJ1-4; no reliable D call. There are 14 residues in the CDR3. The germline CDR1 and CDR2 sequences are SEHNR and FQNEAQ (reference sequence). V lost 5 bases, J lost 8 bases, and 15 bases lay in between. The CDR3 reads CASSPSGLGEKLFF. The CDR3 coding sequence is TGTGCCAGCAGCCCCTCCGGGCTCGGAGAAAAACTGTTTTTT.

The chain uses TRBV5-1 and TRBJ1-5; D is ambiguous. The CDR3 consists of 15 residues. Germline CDR1 is SGHRS and CDR2 is YFSETQ. Trimming stripped 5 bases from V and 2 bases from J, with 14 bases between. The CDR3 sequence: CASRESSGGNQPQHF. DNA for the CDR3: TGCGCCAGCAGGGAAAGTTCCGGCGGCAATCAGCCCCAGCATTTT.

V is TRBV10-3 and J is TRBJ2-5; D is possibly TRBD2 (6 bases). The CDR3 is made up of 15 amino acids. The germline V and J ends were trimmed by 0 bases and 0 bases, with 8 bases remaining between them. Germline loops: CDR1 ENHRY, CDR2 SYGVKD. As DNA, the CDR3 is TGTGCCATCAGTGAGTCGGGAGGCAACCAAGAGACCCAGTACTTC. As protein: CAISESGGNQETQYF.

The CDR3 sequence: CASRPTGERGEAFF. The DNA of the CDR3 is TGTGCCAGCAGGCCTACAGGGGAAAGGGGTGAAGCTTTCTTT. The gene calls are TRBV28 and TRBJ1-1; 7 bases line up with TRBD1. J lost 7 bases, V lost 6 bases, and 11 bases had no gene match. Germline CDR1 is MDHEN and CDR2 is SYDVKM. The CDR3 has 14 residues.

The chain joins TRBV5-1 to TRBJ2-7; a weak D match, TRBD1 (5 bases). CDR3 length: 13 residues. The germline gives CDR1 SGHRS, CDR2 YFSETQ. V lost 1 base, J lost 5 bases, and 10 bases lay in between. The CDR3 DNA follows: TGCGCCAGCAGCTTGCGCAGGGCGGACGAGCAGTACTTC. Amino acid sequence: CASSLRRADEQYF. The complete variable domain, with remaining parts taken from reference TRBV5-1 and TRBJ2-7, reads KAGVTQTPRYLIKTRGQQVTLSCSPISGHRSVSWYQQTPGQGLQFLFEYFSETQRNKGNFPGRFSGRQFSNSRSEMNVSTLELGDSALYLCASSLRRADEQYFGPGTRLTVT.

The V and J genes are TRBV7-2 and TRBJ1-4; maybe TRBD1 (6 bases). This CDR3 is 15 amino acids long. The V gene lost 4 bases and the J gene lost 4 bases, with 13 bases spanning the gap. Germline V gene lookup returns CDR1 SGHTA and CDR2 FQGNSA. CDR3 nucleotides: TGTGCCAGCAGCTCACAGGGAAATCTTAATGAAAAACTGTTTTTT. It encodes CASSSQGNLNEKLFF.

This clone has just one count. The chain links TRBV19 to TRBJ2-2, with D perhaps TRBD2 (5 bases). CDR3 length equals 16 residues. V was clipped by 5 bases and J by 3 bases, with 16 bases between them. Germline V CDR1 and CDR2: LNHDA, SQIVND (reference sequence). The CDR3 loop is CASSLRHRRDTGELFF. The CDR3 DNA is TGTGCCAGTAGTCTACGACACCGGCGGGACACCGGGGAGCTGTTTTTT.

This clone was recorded a few times. The chain has TRBV6-5 and TRBJ1-5, with D unclear. V shed 7 bases and J shed 0 bases, with 13 bases lying between them. This CDR3 has 15 amino acids. CDR1 and CDR2 (germline): MNHEY, SVGAGI. CDR3 in amino acids: CASKDGMISNQPQHF. The CDR3 DNA reads as TGTGCCAGCAAGGACGGGATGATTAGCAATCAGCCCCAGCATTTT.

This clone has a single count. The chain carries TRBV5-4 and TRBJ2-1; D call uncertain. This CDR3 is built from 14 residues. V was shortened by 3 bases and J by 9 bases, with 16 bases between the two germline ends. Germline V lookup: CDR1 SGHNT, CDR2 YYREEE (reference sequence). CDR3 sequence (DNA): TGTGCCAGCAGCTCGAACCCCAGCTGGGGTGAGCAGTTCTTC. Encoded protein: CASSSNPSWGEQFF.

This sequence joins TRBV5-6 and TRBJ2-5; D unclear. V shed 3 bases and J shed 3 bases, with 18 bases lying between them. Germline V gives CDR1 SGHDT, CDR2 YYEEEE. The CDR3 has 16 residues. CDR3 loop: CASSSWWRRIKETQYF. The CDR3 DNA sequence: TGTGCCAGCAGCTCCTGGTGGAGACGAATTAAAGAGACCCAGTACTTC.

The chain combines TRBV6-1 with TRBJ2-2; D is undetermined. V lost 3 bases to trimming and J lost 0 bases, with 17 bases between them. Per germline, CDR1 MNHNS and CDR2 SASEGT. The CDR3 consists of 18 residues. The CDR3 spells CASSEFSAYSANTGELFF. The CDR3 nucleotides read TGTGCCAGCAGTGAGTTTTCAGCTTACTCCGCGAACACCGGGGAGCTGTTTTTT.

The V call is TRBV4-1, the J call TRBJ2-1, with 16 bases lining up with TRBD2. Germline V CDR1 and CDR2: MGHRA, YSYEKL. The V segment lost 7 bases and the J segment 0 bases; nucleotides outside the gene matches: 6. CDR3 length equals 18 residues. The CDR3 here is CASNRGLAGGPSYNEQFF. CDR3 DNA sequence: TGCGCCAGCAACCGGGGACTAGCGGGAGGGCCCTCCTACAATGAGCAGTTCTTC.

The chain links TRBV10-3 to TRBJ1-1; D is ambiguous. Germline assignment: CDR1 ENHRY and CDR2 SYGVKD. This CDR3 contains 16 residues. The ends were cut back, 4 bases at V and 2 bases at J, with 17 bases in the middle. CDR3 region: CAISGGGREGNTEAFF. CDR3 sequence (DNA): TGTGCCATCAGTGGAGGAGGGAGAGAAGGCAACACTGAAGCTTTCTTT.

The chain carries TRBV19 and TRBJ2-2; TRBD1 matches at 11 bases. CDR1 and CDR2 from the germline V gene are LNHDA and SQIVND (reference sequence). This CDR3 contains 15 residues. The trim removed 4 bases at V and 4 bases at J, leaving 2 bases unmatched. CDR3 sequence reads: CASSTGTGGTGELFF. CDR3 bases: TGTGCCAGTAGTACCGGGACAGGGGGCACCGGGGAGCTGTTTTTT.

The genes are TRBV27 and TRBJ2-7; D is possibly TRBD1 (6 bases). The CDR3 extends over 13 amino acids. V shed 4 bases and J shed 3 bases, with 10 bases lying between them. Germline V gene lookup returns CDR1 MNHEY and CDR2 SMNVEV (reference sequence). CDR3 bases: TGTGCCAGCAGTTCCCCGGACAGCTACGAGCAGTACTTC. Protein sequence: CASSSPDSYEQYF.